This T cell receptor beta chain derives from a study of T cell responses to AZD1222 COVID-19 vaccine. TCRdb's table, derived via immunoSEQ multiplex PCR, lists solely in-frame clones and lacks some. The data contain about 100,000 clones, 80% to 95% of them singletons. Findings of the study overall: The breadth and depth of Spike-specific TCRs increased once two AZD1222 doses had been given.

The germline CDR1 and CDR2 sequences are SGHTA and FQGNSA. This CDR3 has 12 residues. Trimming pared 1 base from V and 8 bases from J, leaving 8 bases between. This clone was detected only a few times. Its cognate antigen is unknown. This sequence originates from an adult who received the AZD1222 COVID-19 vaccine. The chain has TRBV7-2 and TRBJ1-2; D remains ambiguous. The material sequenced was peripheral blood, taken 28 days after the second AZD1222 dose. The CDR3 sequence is CASSLDLEGYTF. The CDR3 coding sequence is TGTGCCAGCAGCTTAGATTTAGAGGGCTACACCTTC.